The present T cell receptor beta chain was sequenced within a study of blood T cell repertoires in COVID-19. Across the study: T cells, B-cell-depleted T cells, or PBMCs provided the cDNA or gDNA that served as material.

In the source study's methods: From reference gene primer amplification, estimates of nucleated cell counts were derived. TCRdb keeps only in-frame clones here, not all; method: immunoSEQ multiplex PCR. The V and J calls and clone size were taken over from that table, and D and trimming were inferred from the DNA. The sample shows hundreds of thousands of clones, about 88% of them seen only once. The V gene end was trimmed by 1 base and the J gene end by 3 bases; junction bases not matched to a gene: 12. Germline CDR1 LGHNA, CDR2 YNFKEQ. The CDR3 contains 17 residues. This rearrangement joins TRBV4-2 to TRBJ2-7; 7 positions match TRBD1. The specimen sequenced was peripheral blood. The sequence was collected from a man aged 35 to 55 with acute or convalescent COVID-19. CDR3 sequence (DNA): TGTGCCAGCAGCCAAGTTCACCACCGGGACAGACACTACGAGCAGTACTTC. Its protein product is CASSQVHHRDRHYEQYF.